This TCR beta chain was captured by sequencing in a study of T cell repertoires in cytomegalovirus infection. Background on the study: CMV epitopes, recently identified HLA-C-restricted and well-studied HLA-B-restricted, were used. Study-wide points: CMV-specific TCR beta clonotypes restricted by HLA-C dominated the ex vivo response.

For this clonotype: Its antigen is not known.

Via MiXCR, TCRdb re-called the reads, giving one row per CDR3 protein. The table lists hundreds of thousands of distinct CDR3 sequences, 32% of them singletons. The CDR3 is 15 amino acids. The ends were cut back, 7 bases at V and 7 bases at J, with 19 bases in the middle. The rearrangement links TRBV12-3 or TRBV12-4 to TRBJ2-2, with TRBD1 as a possible D gene (5 bases). The TCR was taken from a human donor in good health (CMV status not recorded). Some clones in this sample may be carry-over from other donors' samples. Sequenced here: cultured CD8+ T cells from PBMCs, sampled from culture after CMV antigen stimulation. The CDR3 DNA sequence: TGTGCCAGCACTAACCTGGGGCAGTCTGTCGGGGAGCTGTTTTTT. Translation: CASTNLGQSVGELFF.